This section outlines one T cell receptor (beta chain) sequence together with its context. As yet, its antigen is unknown. TCRdb's table, derived via immunoSEQ multiplex PCR, lists solely in-frame clones and lacks some. Here the sample spans roughly 1,800,000 clones, about 95% being singletons. V was clipped by 0 bases and J by 0 bases; unmatched bases: 5. The CDR3 length is 18 residues. In germline, CDR1 is SGHVS, CDR2 FQNEAQ. The sample originates from a study of shared clonotypes between healthy human individuals. Study-wide background: CD4 naive and memory got three plates each, CD8 naive two, CD8 memory one.

Study outcomes and limitations: Naive subsets usually exceeded memory subsets in estimated richness. Unshared clonotypes carried lower generation probabilities than those common to all four donors. The sharing of 4.5% to 6.5% of naive CD4 clonotypes was seen across a handful of donors.

Positively selected for CCR7, the CD45RO-negative cells used as naive CD8 cells excluded terminally differentiated effector memory CD45RA+ cells. The sequencing input was naive CD8+ T cells sorted from blood. This clonotype originated in a man in his late teens or twenties in good health. The chain combines TRBV7-8 with TRBJ2-6, with 7 bases aligning to TRBD1. CDR3 amino acids: CASSLADRETSGANVLTF. CDR3 DNA sequence: TGTGCCAGCAGCTTAGCAGACAGGGAAACCTCTGGGGCCAACGTCCTGACTTTC.